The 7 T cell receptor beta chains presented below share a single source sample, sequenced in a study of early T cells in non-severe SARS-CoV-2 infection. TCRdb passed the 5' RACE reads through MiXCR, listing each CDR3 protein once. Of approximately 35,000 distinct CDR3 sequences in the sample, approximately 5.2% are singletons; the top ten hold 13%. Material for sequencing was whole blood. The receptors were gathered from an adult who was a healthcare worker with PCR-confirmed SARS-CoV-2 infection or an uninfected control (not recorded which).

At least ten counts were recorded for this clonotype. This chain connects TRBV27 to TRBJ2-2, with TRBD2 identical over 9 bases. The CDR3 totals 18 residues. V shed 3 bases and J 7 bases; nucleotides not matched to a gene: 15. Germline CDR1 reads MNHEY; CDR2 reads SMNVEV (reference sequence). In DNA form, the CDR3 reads TGTGCCAGCAGTTTGCGGGTACCCGGCGGGGGGGCGAACGGGGAGCTGTTTTTT. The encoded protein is CASSLRVPGGGANGELFF.

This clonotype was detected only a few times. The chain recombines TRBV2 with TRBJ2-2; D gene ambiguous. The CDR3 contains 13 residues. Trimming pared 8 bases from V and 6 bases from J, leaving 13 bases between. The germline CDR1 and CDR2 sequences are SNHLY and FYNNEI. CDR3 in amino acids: CASGFLTAGELFF. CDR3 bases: TGTGCCAGCGGATTCCTGACGGCCGGGGAGCTGTTTTTT.

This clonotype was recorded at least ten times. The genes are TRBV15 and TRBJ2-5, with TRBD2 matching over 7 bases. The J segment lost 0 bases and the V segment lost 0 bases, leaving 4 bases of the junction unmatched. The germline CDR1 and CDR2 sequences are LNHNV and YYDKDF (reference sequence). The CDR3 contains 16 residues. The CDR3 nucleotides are TGTGCCACCAGCAGAGATCTCGCGGGGGACCAAGAGACCCAGTACTTC. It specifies CATSRDLAGDQETQYF.

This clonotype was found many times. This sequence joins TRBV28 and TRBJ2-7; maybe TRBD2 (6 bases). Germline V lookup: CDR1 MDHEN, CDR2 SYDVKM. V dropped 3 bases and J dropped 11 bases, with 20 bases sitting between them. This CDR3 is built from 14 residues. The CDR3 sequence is CASSFLGGLKEEYF. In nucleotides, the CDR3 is TGTGCCAGCAGTTTTTTGGGGGGTCTCAAAGAAGAGTACTTC.

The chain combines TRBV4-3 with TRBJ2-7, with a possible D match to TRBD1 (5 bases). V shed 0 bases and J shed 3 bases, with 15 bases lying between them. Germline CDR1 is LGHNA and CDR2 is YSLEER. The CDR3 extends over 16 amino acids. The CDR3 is CASSQDLTDSYYEQYF. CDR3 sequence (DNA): TGCGCCAGCAGCCAAGATTTAACCGACAGTTACTACGAGCAGTACTTC.

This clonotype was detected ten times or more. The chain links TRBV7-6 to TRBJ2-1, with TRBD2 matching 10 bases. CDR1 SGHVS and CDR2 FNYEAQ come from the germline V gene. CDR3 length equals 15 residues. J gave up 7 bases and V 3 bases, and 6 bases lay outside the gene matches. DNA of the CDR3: TGTGCCAGCAGCTTTAGCGGGGGGCGAGGAAATGAGCAGTTCTTC. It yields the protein CASSFSGGRGNEQFF.

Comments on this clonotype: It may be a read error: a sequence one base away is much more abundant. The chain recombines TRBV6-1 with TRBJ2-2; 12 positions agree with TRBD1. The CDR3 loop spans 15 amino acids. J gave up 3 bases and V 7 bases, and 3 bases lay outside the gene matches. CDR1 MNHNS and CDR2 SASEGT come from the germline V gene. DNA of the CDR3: TGTGCCAGCAAAGGGACAGGGGGCTACACCGGGGAGCTGTTTTTT. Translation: CASKGTGGYTGELFF.